This section outlines one T cell receptor beta chain sequence together with its context. The antigen it binds to is not known. No base qualities exist here, and no much larger clone lies one base off it. The time point label, read with the paper, signifies: cycle 2 day 1 (C2D1) of nivolumab. Relapse after autologous stem cell transplantation had occurred in all trial patients, and cohorts A, B and C were distinguished by prior brentuximab vedotin exposure. The trial cohort included 55 to 60 patients with relapsed/refractory classical Hodgkin lymphoma, and each patient had a best overall response of complete response, partial response or progressive disease. Trial patients were treated with single-agent nivolumab in the multi-cohort phase II CheckMate 205 trial. Best overall response was determined by an independent review committee according to the 2007 International Working Group response criteria. Trial PBMCs were collected immediately before nivolumab initiation (C1D1) and during therapy at cycle 2 day 1 and cycle 4 day 1. Peripheral blood was collected in 8 mL Vacutainer Cell Preparation Tubes, from which PBMCs were isolated by centrifugation and then cryopreserved.

The Qiagen DNeasy kit was used to extract genomic DNA from unsorted PBMCs and from the negatively selected CD4+ and CD8+ fractions. TCR beta CDR3 regions were subjected to amplification by immunoSEQ multiplex PCR with primers that anneal to V and J segments. A synthetic immune receptor repertoire was used to minimize amplification bias, and remaining bias was computationally removed after sequencing. Regarding the original processing steps: Repertoire diversity was quantified as the Shannon entropy index using custom Python scripts. Unsorted, CD4+ and CD8+ repertoires were analyzed separately, except for combined analyses in which CD4+ and CD8+ sequences were merged in silico. Clonal expansion was defined as at least a 2-fold frequency increase after treatment relative to C1D1, with a pseudocount of 0.5 for undetected baseline clones. Singleton clones were defined as clones with 0 or 1 copy at C1D1, and non-singleton clones were defined as clones with 2 or more copies. By matching protein sequences in sorted samples from the same patient, clones expanded in unsorted samples were annotated as CD4+, CD8+ or unknown. Wilcoxon tests on paired samples were used to test diversity changes from C1D1 to C4D1. The clones in this table, taken by TCRdb from immuneACCESS, are in-frame only. Not every clone is retained; where verified, under half of the shortfall comes from an unresolved V gene, and the cause of the rest is unknown. That table supplies the V and J calls and clone size; D and trimming were determined from the DNA. The sample table holds about 110,000 clones, of which 80% to 90% were seen once. The top ten hold about 20% of the sample.

These data originate in a study of PD-1 blockade in classical Hodgkin lymphoma (dated by TCRdb to 2020 to 2022). Background on the whole study: Nivolumab dosing was 3 mg/kg intravenously every 2 weeks, continuing until either disease progression or unacceptable toxicity. The study used CyTOF and TCR beta sequencing to define a peripheral blood immune signature of response to PD-1 blockade in classical Hodgkin lymphoma.

What the research found in general, with its limitations: Baseline TCR diversity was reported as lower in newly diagnosed patients than in healthy donors, and lower still in relapsed/refractory patients. The study was limited to a single clinical trial cohort, and causes of repertoire differences, possibly disease activity or prior therapy, remained undefined. Baseline diversity similar to that of newly diagnosed patients was observed in trial patients achieving complete response, whereas significantly lower diversity was observed in partial responders and progressors. Patients starting nivolumab less than 1 year after ASCT had lower diversity and were excluded from later analyses to avoid confounding by immune reconstitution. By C4D1, a significant rise was seen in CD4+ TCR diversity but not in CD8+ TCR diversity (p=0.0027 vs p=0.16), and the rise was most apparent among complete responders (p=0.02).

From the cysteine through the phenylalanine, the CDR3 covers 13 amino acids. Left in the record is the CDR3 DNA by itself, 39 bases read in frame from the first base. For CDR1 and CDR2, the germline V gene lists SGHRS and YFSETQ. The V end gives up 7 bases and the J end 6 bases, leaving 4 bases in the junction not matched to a gene. The chain employs TRBV5-1 and TRBJ1-4; 9 bases in between match TRBD1. Sequencing was performed on peripheral blood mononuclear cells (PBMCs), taken before the second cycle of nivolumab. The TCR originated in a human donor with classical Hodgkin lymphoma. CDR3 reads: CASWGQGDEKLFF. In nucleotides, the sequence is TGCGCCAGCTGGGGACAGGGAGATGAAAAACTGTTTTTT.